The 6 T cell receptor beta chains below were found in one sample sequenced in a study of blood T cells in healthy people across ages. Primed by a sample-barcoded 5' primer and a J-beta primer mix, a second PCR proceeded for roughly 7 to 12 cycles. TCRdb used MiXCR to reprocess the 5' RACE reads, holding one entry per CDR3 protein. The table lists under 950,000 distinct CDR3 sequences, roughly 20% of them singletons. What was sequenced was blood. All receptors come from a man between 65 and 80 years old in good health.

The rearrangement joins TRBV2 to TRBJ2-3, with TRBD2 matching 13 bases. The CDR3 runs to 17 residues. Germline values: CDR1 SNHLY, CDR2 FYNNEI. Trimming at V came to 0 bases and at J to 4 bases, leaving 4 bases not matched to a gene. CDR3 sequence: CASSEAPLAGGPDTQYF. CDR3 nucleotide sequence: TGTGCCAGCAGTGAAGCCCCACTAGCGGGAGGGCCAGATACGCAGTATTTT.

The chain carries TRBV12-3 or TRBV12-4 and TRBJ2-5, with 9 bases identical to TRBD2. V was pared by 7 bases and J by 4 bases, with 10 bases of the junction left unmatched. CDR3 length: 15 amino acids. The CDR3, as DNA: TGTGCCAGCAACCCGGGACTAGCCCTAGGAGAGACCCAGTACTTC. Protein product: CASNPGLALGETQYF.

The V call is TRBV24-1, the J call TRBJ2-5, with D maybe TRBD2 (6 bases). The DNA matches TRBJ2-1 better at its end, which makes the J call doubtful. Germline V lookup: CDR1 KGHDR, CDR2 SFDVKD. This CDR3 is built from 14 residues. In DNA form, the CDR3 reads TGTGCCACCAGTGGGCTCTTCGGGGGAAATGAGCAGTTCTTC. This translates into CATSGLFGGNEQFF.

This clonotype was counted between two and nine times. The chain links TRBV20-1 to TRBJ2-7; D gene uncertain. Germline values: CDR1 DFQATT, CDR2 SNEGSKA (reference sequence). The CDR3 length is 11 residues. Trimming pared 3 bases from V and 6 bases from J, leaving 9 bases between. CDR3 amino acids: CSASSTPEQYF. DNA of the CDR3: TGCAGTGCTAGCTCGACTCCCGAGCAGTACTTC.

The rearrangement joins TRBV29-1 to TRBJ2-7; D gene uncertain. In germline, CDR1 is SQVTM, CDR2 ANQGSEA. The CDR3 runs 15 residues. Trimming removed 1 base at V and 4 bases at J, with 17 bases between. The CDR3 spells CSVEGDRDIRYEQYF. Here the CDR3 DNA reads TGCAGCGTTGAAGGTGACCGAGACATACGATACGAGCAGTACTTC.

This clonotype showed up just a few times. CDR3 residues: CAISEESVGYIQYF. As DNA, the CDR3 is TGTGCCATCAGTGAGGAAAGTGTGGGGTACATTCAGTACTTC. This chain uses TRBV10-3 with TRBJ2-4; D is undetermined. Germline CDR1 ENHRY, CDR2 SYGVKD. CDR3 length equals 14 residues. Deletions cut 2 bases from V and 8 bases from J, with 13 bases between.